The 28 T cell receptor beta chains given below trace back to one sample, sequenced in a study of T-cell reconstitution after alpha-beta-depleted transplantation in children. TCRbeta library construction was performed incorporating unique molecular identifiers. TCRdb re-derived calls from the PCR reads in MiXCR, one entry per CDR3 protein. This table has hundreds of thousands of distinct CDR3 sequences, about 21% appearing once. The sequenced sample was PBMCs, mostly from graft donor cells, obtained 360 days after TCRalphabeta/CD19-depleted stem cell transplant. The receptors derive from a boy in the first two years of life who had a stem cell transplant for acute myeloid leukemia, so the T cells may come from the graft donor.

V is TRBV6-1 and J is TRBJ1-2; a weak D match, TRBD1 (5 bases). Germline CDR1 reads MNHNS; CDR2 reads SASEGT. The CDR3 is made up of 14 amino acids. Trimming took off 9 bases at V and 4 bases at J, with 18 bases between the two ends. CDR3 in amino acids: CASCPGTDIYGYTF. The DNA of the CDR3 is TGTGCCAGTTGCCCCGGGACGGATATCTATGGCTACACCTTC.

This clonotype was seen many times. As DNA, the CDR3 is TGCAGCGTTGTCTCCGGCTTAGATACGCAGTATTTT. This translates into CSVVSGLDTQYF. V is TRBV29-1 and J is TRBJ2-3; D ambiguous. CDR1 is SQVTM and CDR2 is ANQGSEA in the germline V gene. CDR3 length: 12 residues. Trimming cost V 4 bases and J 5 bases, with 10 bases left between them.

This clonotype was recorded a few times. The chain recombines TRBV20-1 with TRBJ1-1, with TRBD1 matching 9 bases. The CDR3 loop spans 12 amino acids. Per the germline V gene, CDR1 is DFQATT and CDR2 is SNEGSKA (reference sequence). Losses at the gene ends were 6 bases for V and 5 bases for J; bases not matched to a gene: 4. The CDR3 DNA is TGCAGTGCGGACAGGGGTTGGACTGAAGCTTTCTTT. Its translation: CSADRGWTEAFF.

This clonotype was seen ten or more times. V usage is TRBV15 and J usage is TRBJ2-2; D call uncertain. Trimming removed 0 bases from V and 2 bases from J, with 16 bases in between. This CDR3 is 18 amino acids long. Germline V gene sequence: CDR1 LNHNV, CDR2 YYDKDF (reference sequence). CDR3 DNA sequence: TGTGCCACCAGCAGAGAAGGATCTGAGGCACGCAACACCGGGGAGCTGTTTTTT. Amino acid sequence: CATSREGSEARNTGELFF.

The rearrangement links TRBV12-3 or TRBV12-4 to TRBJ2-1, with 9 bases that match TRBD2. The CDR3 sequence is 13 residues long. The CDR3 loop reads CAIGPGTSFEQFF. CDR3 nucleotides: TGTGCTATCGGCCCCGGGACTAGCTTCGAGCAGTTCTTC.

This chain joins TRBV6-5 and TRBJ2-1, with D possibly TRBD2 on 5 matching bases. From germline, CDR1 is MNHEY and CDR2 SVGAGI. V was cut by 0 bases and J by 11 bases, with 17 bases left in between. The CDR3 totals 15 residues. This chain's CDR3 is CASSYSPAAGSKQFF. The DNA for the CDR3 is TGTGCCAGCAGTTACTCGCCCGCGGCTGGGAGTAAGCAGTTCTTC.

This clonotype has just a few counts. CDR3 loop: CSAPGGANTGELFF. CDR3 nucleotides: TGCAGCGCTCCAGGGGGCGCGAACACCGGGGAGCTGTTTTTT. The chain is built from TRBV29-1 and TRBJ2-2; TRBD1 aligns across 8 bases. The CDR3 is 14 amino acids. Looked up from germline, CDR1 is SQVTM and CDR2 is ANQGSEA. The V and J ends lost 7 bases and 0 bases, in that order; junction bases with no gene match: 4.

The J gene is TRBJ2-1, the V gene TRBV3-1; weak D call: TRBD1 (5 bases). CDR1 is LGHDT, CDR2 YNNKEL, per germline (reference sequence). Deletions cut 4 bases from V and 8 bases from J, with 18 bases between. This CDR3 region has 15 residues. In DNA, the CDR3 is TGTGCCAGCAGCCCCCGTCAGGGAATTATGGATGAGCAGTTCTTC. As protein: CASSPRQGIMDEQFF.

Many counts were recorded for this clonotype. The chain uses TRBV15 and TRBJ2-3, with a possible D match to TRBD2 (6 bases). This CDR3 is 16 amino acids long. V lost 0 bases, J lost 2 bases, and 12 bases lay in between. The germline V gene encodes CDR1 LNHNV and CDR2 YYDKDF (reference sequence). In DNA form, the CDR3 reads TGTGCCACCAGCAGAGATATCACGGGACTCACAGATACGCAGTATTTT. Translated: CATSRDITGLTDTQYF.

This clonotype was observed a handful of times. The V gene is TRBV12-3 or TRBV12-4, the J gene TRBJ1-1; tentative D call: TRBD1 (5 bases). V was shortened by 8 bases and J by 0 bases, with 10 bases between the two germline ends. CDR3 length equals 13 residues. In DNA, the CDR3 is TGTGCCAGCGGCGGACACTTGAACACTGAAGCTTTCTTT. This sequence encodes CASGGHLNTEAFF.

The chain recombines TRBV12-5 with TRBJ2-7; D unresolved. The CDR3 has 11 residues. Trimming removed 4 bases at V and 4 bases at J, with 5 bases between. Germline CDR1 LGHNT, CDR2 FRNRAP. In nucleotides, the CDR3 is TGTGCTAGTGGTTCCAATTACGAGCAGTACTTC. Translating it yields CASGSNYEQYF.

This clonotype was counted many times. This rearrangement joins TRBV9 to TRBJ2-1; 7 bases align to TRBD2. This CDR3 is built from 11 residues. Germline V gene sequence: CDR1 SGDLS, CDR2 YYNGEE. Trimming took 4 bases from V and 13 from J; bases not matched to a gene: 5. The CDR3 bases are TGTGCCAGCAGCCGGCGGGGGTCCCAGTTCTTC. Its translation: CASSRRGSQFF.

This clonotype was counted between two and nine times. The chain joins TRBV20-1 to TRBJ2-7; a weak D match, TRBD2 (5 bases). The germline gives CDR1 DFQATT, CDR2 SNEGSKA (reference sequence). Trimming removed 0 bases at V and 2 bases at J, with 17 bases between. This CDR3 contains 16 residues. Here the CDR3 DNA reads TGCAGTGCTAGAGATCCTAAAGGACCCGGGGCCTACGAGCAGTACGTC. Translating it yields CSARDPKGPGAYEQYV.

The sample holds many counts of this clonotype. The chain links TRBV10-3 to TRBJ2-1, with TRBD1 matching over 9 bases. Looked up from germline, CDR1 is ENHRY and CDR2 is SYGVKD. The CDR3 runs 15 residues. Losses at the gene ends were 3 bases for V and 6 bases for J; bases not matched to a gene: 6. Written as DNA, the CDR3 is TGTGCCATCAGTGAAGTCGACAGGGGGGGCAATGAGCAGTTCTTC. Translation: CAISEVDRGGNEQFF.

J is TRBJ2-3 and V is TRBV24-1; tentatively, D is TRBD2 (6 bases). The germline V gene encodes CDR1 KGHDR and CDR2 SFDVKD. The V end was cut by 4 bases, the J end by 5 bases, with 9 bases between. This CDR3 region has 13 residues. The CDR3 DNA reads TGTGCCACCAGTGAAACGGGGGAAGATACGCAGTATTTT. It codes for CATSETGEDTQYF.

The chain recombines TRBV12-3 or TRBV12-4 with TRBJ2-3; D possibly corresponds to TRBD1 (6 bases). V was cut by 6 bases and J by 2 bases, with 12 bases left in between. The CDR3 totals 14 residues. The CDR3 loop reads CASRSTGNTDTQYF. For the CDR3, the DNA is TGTGCCAGCAGATCCACAGGGAACACAGATACGCAGTATTTT.

The chain joins TRBV20-1 to TRBJ2-1; D possibly corresponds to TRBD1 (6 bases). The CDR3 has 14 residues. Trimming shortened V by 2 bases and J by 0 bases, and 8 bases separated the two germline ends. Germline CDR1 DFQATT, CDR2 SNEGSKA (reference sequence). The CDR3, as DNA: TGCAGTGCTAGAAGACAGGACTCCTACAATGAGCAGTTCTTC. Protein product: CSARRQDSYNEQFF.

As for this clonotype: One end of the junction fails to match germline, which may point to a read error. The chain joins TRBV5-4 to TRBJ2-3, with 7 bases fitting TRBD2. The CDR3 has 14 amino acids. CDR1 is SGHNT, CDR2 YYREEE, per germline (reference sequence). The CDR3, as DNA: TGTGCCACCAGCGGGACTCCAAAAGAAGATACGCAGTATTTT. Its protein product is CATSGTPKEDTQYF.

Many counts were recorded for this clonotype. The junction and the germline gene differ at one end; a read error may be behind it. V is TRBV27 and J is TRBJ2-1; D ambiguous. CDR3 length equals 12 residues. Germline V gene lookup returns CDR1 MNHEY and CDR2 SMNVEV (reference sequence). This CDR3 reads CASSLLGNEQFF. The CDR3 DNA follows: TGTGCCAGCAGCTTATTGGGTAATGAGCAGTTCTTC.

CDR3 residues: CASSPATSRAQNSPLHF. CDR3 nucleotides: TGTGCCAGCAGTCCTGCGACATCCAGGGCTCAGAATTCACCCCTCCACTTT. The V and J genes are TRBV12-3 or TRBV12-4 and TRBJ1-6; D is perhaps TRBD1 (5 bases). The ends were cut back, 5 bases at V and 7 bases at J, with 21 bases in the middle. This CDR3 is built from 17 residues.

This clonotype was recorded a few times. V usage is TRBV29-1 and J usage is TRBJ1-5; no reliable D call. The CDR3 runs to 12 residues. Germline V gene sequence: CDR1 SQVTM, CDR2 ANQGSEA. Trimming removed 7 bases at V and 4 bases at J, with 11 bases between. The CDR3 DNA sequence: TGCAGCGCTTCGGAGGGAAATCAGCCCCAGCATTTT. Translation gives CSASEGNQPQHF.

This clonotype showed up just a few times. This rearrangement joins TRBV29-1 to TRBJ1-1; 7 nucleotides match TRBD1. V lost 1 base, J lost 11 bases, and 13 bases stayed unmatched. This CDR3 comprises 14 residues. The germline CDR1 and CDR2 sequences are SQVTM and ANQGSEA. CDR3 nucleotide sequence: TGCAGCGTTGAAGGATCGCCACAGGGACAGAGGGCTTTCTTT. Translating it yields CSVEGSPQGQRAFF.

This clonotype was observed at least ten times. The V and J genes are TRBV29-1 and TRBJ1-5; 11 bases line up with TRBD1. Germline-derived CDR1 and CDR2 are SQVTM and ANQGSEA. The trim removed 5 bases at V and 4 bases at J, leaving 7 bases unmatched. The CDR3 covers 15 residues. DNA of the CDR3: TGCAGCGTTTCAGCCGGGACAGGGGGTAATCAGCCCCAGCATTTT. This sequence encodes CSVSAGTGGNQPQHF. Combining the CDR3 with reference TRBV29-1 and TRBJ1-5 gives the whole variable domain SAVISQKPSRDICQRGTSLTIQCQVDSQVTMMFWYRQQPGQSLTLIATANQGSEATYESGFVIDKFPISRPNLTFSTLTVSNMSPEDSSIYLCSVSAGTGGNQPQHFGDGTRLSIL.

This chain uses TRBV6-5 with TRBJ2-1, with D tentatively TRBD1 (5 bases). The CDR3 length is 15 residues. With 1 base removed from V and 9 bases from J, the gap between germline ends came to 16 bases. The germline CDR1 and CDR2 sequences are MNHEY and SVGAGI. The CDR3 coding sequence is TGTGCCAGCAGTTACTTAGGGGCAGGAAAGTCTGAGCAGTTCTTC. Translated, it gives CASSYLGAGKSEQFF.

In its sample, this clonotype was seen many times. This chain connects TRBV10-3 to TRBJ2-5; D is uncertain. The V end was cut by 2 bases, the J end by 1 base, with 14 bases between. This CDR3 comprises 16 residues. In germline, CDR1 is ENHRY, CDR2 SYGVKD. CDR3: CAISEESKGPQETQYF. The CDR3 nucleotides are TGTGCCATCAGTGAGGAGTCCAAAGGGCCCCAAGAGACCCAGTACTTC.

This clonotype has at least ten counts. V gene TRBV5-1 combines with J gene TRBJ2-2; no definite D call. Germline V gene sequence: CDR1 SGHRS, CDR2 YFSETQ. CDR3 length: 13 amino acids. V was cut by 2 bases and J by 6 bases, with 8 bases left in between. For the CDR3, the DNA is TGCGCCAGCAGCTTCGGCGTATCCGGGGAGCTGTTTTTT. It is translated as CASSFGVSGELFF.

This clonotype was counted ten times or more. This chain connects TRBV7-2 to TRBJ2-7, with a possible D match to TRBD2 (7 bases). CDR1 and CDR2 (germline): SGHTA, FQGNSA. V lost 1 base and J 0 bases, leaving 10 bases between the germline ends. The CDR3 is 15 residues long. CDR3 sequence: CASSLEGGVSYEQYF. The CDR3 DNA reads as TGTGCCAGCAGCTTAGAGGGGGGGGTCTCCTACGAGCAGTACTTC.

J is TRBJ2-5 and V is TRBV9; perhaps TRBD2 as D (6 bases). Trimming took off 3 bases at V and 5 bases at J, with 11 bases between the two ends. This CDR3 region has 13 residues. The germline V gene encodes CDR1 SGDLS and CDR2 YYNGEE. Written as DNA, the CDR3 is TGTGCCAGCAGCGACGGGGGAAGGGAGACCCAGTACTTC. Encoded protein: CASSDGGRETQYF. Supplemented by reference TRBV9 and TRBJ2-5, the full variable domain reads DSGVTQTPKHLITATGQRVTLRCSPRSGDLSVYWYQQSLDQGLQFLIQYYNGEERAKGNILERFSAQQFPDLHSELNLSSLELGDSALYFCASSDGGRETQYFGPGTRLLVL.